Below are 26 T cell receptor beta chains sequenced from a single sample in a study of shared clonotypes between healthy human individuals. The table came from immunoSEQ multiplex PCR; TCRdb's copy has only in-frame clones and leaves some out. Found here are more than 1,200,000 clones, approximately 98.5% of them singletons; the top ten hold roughly 0.36%. Input material: naive CD4+ T cells sorted from blood. This sample's subset: CD45RA+ positively selected. The receptors derive from a man aged 25 to 40 in good health.

J is TRBJ2-5 and V is TRBV13; tentatively, D is TRBD1 (8 bases). This CDR3 region has 16 residues. Germline-derived CDR1 and CDR2 are PRHDT and FYEKMQ (reference sequence). The V and J ends lost 2 bases and 4 bases respectively, with 17 bases between them. This CDR3 is CASSLMPSGTGETQYF. In DNA form, the CDR3 reads TGTGCCAGCAGCTTAATGCCCAGCGGGACAGGAGAGACCCAGTACTTC. The full variable domain, with the rest looked up from reference TRBV13 and TRBJ2-5, is AAGVIQSPRHLIKEKRETATLKCYPIPRHDTVYWYQQGPGQDPQFLISFYEKMQSDKGSIPDRFSAQQFSDYHSELNMSSLELGDSALYFCASSLMPSGTGETQYFGPGTRLLVL.

The table lists this clone with a count of one. The genes are TRBV7-9 and TRBJ2-3; weak D call: TRBD2 (6 bases). V dropped 5 bases and J dropped 3 bases, with 15 bases sitting between them. CDR1 is SEHNR and CDR2 is FQNEAQ in the germline V gene (reference sequence). CDR3 length: 15 amino acids. As DNA, the CDR3 is TGTGCCAGCAGCAAACTAGCTGGGAGGACAGATACGCAGTATTTT. Protein sequence: CASSKLAGRTDTQYF.

The V call is TRBV19, the J call TRBJ1-2; D call uncertain. CDR3 length equals 14 residues. V was cut by 0 bases and J by 4 bases, with 9 bases left in between. Germline loops: CDR1 LNHDA, CDR2 SQIVND (reference sequence). The CDR3 protein is CASSIERGVYGYTF. The CDR3 DNA reads TGTGCCAGTAGTATAGAGCGGGGAGTCTATGGCTACACCTTC.

Comments on this clone: The same CDR3 can be traced to other DNA sequences in this sample. The chain joins TRBV25-1 to TRBJ1-5; no definite D call. V lost 2 bases and J 4 bases, leaving 3 bases between the germline ends. Germline CDR1 is MGHDK and CDR2 is SYGVNS. CDR3 length: 12 residues. The CDR3 sequence is CASSEGNQPQHF. CDR3 coding DNA: TGTGCCAGCAGTGAAGGTAATCAGCCCCAGCATTTT.

The genes are TRBV7-2 and TRBJ2-7; either TRBD1 or TRBD2 may fit D (5 bases each). Per germline, CDR1 SGHTA and CDR2 FQGNSA. Trimming shortened V by 1 base and J by 4 bases, and 11 bases separated the two germline ends. The length of the CDR3 is 14 residues. The CDR3 region is CASSLGGSKYEQYF. As DNA, the CDR3 is TGTGCCAGCAGCTTAGGGGGGAGTAAATACGAGCAGTACTTC.

As to this clone: Other DNA sequences in the same sample also yield this CDR3. The J gene is TRBJ2-1, the V gene TRBV9; D gene ambiguous. The CDR3 extends over 13 amino acids. The germline V gene has CDR1 SGDLS and CDR2 YYNGEE. The V and J ends lost 2 bases and 2 bases respectively, with 5 bases between them. This chain's CDR3 is CASSVDPYNEQFF. DNA of the CDR3: TGTGCCAGCAGCGTCGACCCCTACAATGAGCAGTTCTTC.

V is TRBV7-6 and J is TRBJ2-2; D gene uncertain. This CDR3 has 14 amino acids. The V and J ends lost 0 bases and 3 bases respectively, with 5 bases between them. The germline V gene encodes CDR1 SGHVS and CDR2 FNYEAQ. The CDR3 DNA follows: TGTGCCAGCAGCTTAGCCTGGGACACCGGGGAGCTGTTTTTT. Protein: CASSLAWDTGELFF. Looking up the rest from reference TRBV7-6 and TRBJ2-2 gives the full variable domain: GAGVSQSPRYKVTKRGQDVALRCDPISGHVSLYWYRQALGQGPEFLTYFNYEAQQDKSGLPNDRFSAERPEGSISTLTIQRTEQRDSAMYRCASSLAWDTGELFFGEGSRLTVL.

V is TRBV6-6 and J is TRBJ2-1, with 9 nucleotides matching TRBD2. The CDR3 contains 16 residues. Germline V gene sequence: CDR1 MNHNY, CDR2 SVGAGI (reference sequence). Trimming took 6 bases from V and 0 from J; bases not matched to a gene: 6. This CDR3 is CASRGGRGSSYNEQFF. The CDR3 DNA reads as TGTGCCAGCAGGGGCGGGAGGGGAAGCTCCTACAATGAGCAGTTCTTC.

A remark on this clone: Additional DNA sequences in this sample encode the identical CDR3. This rearrangement joins TRBV7-9 to TRBJ2-3; 12 nucleotides agree with TRBD2. This CDR3 region has 17 residues. Germline V gene lookup returns CDR1 SEHNR and CDR2 FQNEAQ (reference sequence). V lost 1 base to trimming and J lost 0 bases; unmatched junction nucleotides: 2. CDR3 coding DNA: TGTGCCAGCAGCTTAGGGGGACTAGCGGGCAGCACAGATACGCAGTATTTT. It translates to CASSLGGLAGSTDTQYF. Supplemented by reference TRBV7-9 and TRBJ2-3, the full variable domain reads DTGVSQNPRHKITKRGQNVTFRCDPISEHNRLYWYRQTLGQGPEFLTYFQNEAQLEKSRLLSDRFSAERPKGSFSTLEIQRTEQGDSAMYLCASSLGGLAGSTDTQYFGPGTRLTVL.

The chain has TRBV7-8 and TRBJ1-2, with 10 bases identical to TRBD1. V shed 2 bases, J shed 8 bases, and the junction held 23 bases outside the gene matches. The V gene's germline CDR1 is SGHVS and CDR2 FQNEAQ. The CDR3 runs to 20 residues. CDR3 sequence: CASSLRTLLATGGLLRGYTF. The CDR3 nucleotides read TGTGCCAGCAGCTTAAGAACACTCCTAGCGACAGGGGGCCTTCTAAGGGGCTACACCTTC. Filled out from reference TRBV7-8 and TRBJ1-2, the complete variable domain reads GAGVSQSPRYKVAKRGQDVALRCDPISGHVSLFWYQQALGQGPEFLTYFQNEAQLDKSGLPSDRFFAERPEGSVSTLKIQRTQQEDSAVYLCASSLRTLLATGGLLRGYTFGSGTRLTVV.

This rearrangement joins TRBV18 to TRBJ2-1; D not certain. Between the trimmed V and J ends, which lost 6 bases and 9 bases, there was a span of 12 bases. The germline CDR1 and CDR2 sequences are KGHSH and LQKENI. CDR3 length: 12 residues. CDR3 DNA: TGTGCCAGCTCCGAGACTCTCGGTGAGCAGTTCTTC. This gives the protein CASSETLGEQFF.

With regard to this clone: This same CDR3 is encoded by further DNA sequences in the sample. This chain uses TRBV5-6 with TRBJ2-7; TRBD2 matches at 12 bases. From germline, CDR1 is SGHDT and CDR2 YYEEEE. Trimming took 4 bases from V and 0 from J; bases not matched to a gene: 2. The CDR3 contains 15 residues. CDR3: CASSLGLAGSYEQYF. For the CDR3, the DNA is TGTGCCAGCAGCCTGGGACTAGCGGGCTCCTACGAGCAGTACTTC.

J is TRBJ2-1 and V is TRBV12-5; 11 bases line up with TRBD1. The CDR3 sequence is 15 residues long. Germline V gene lookup returns CDR1 LGHNT and CDR2 FRNRAP. V lost 5 bases to trimming and J lost 2 bases; unmatched junction nucleotides: 2. CDR3 bases: TGTGCTAGTGGTCTGGGACAGGGGGCCTACAATGAGCAGTTCTTC. Translation: CASGLGQGAYNEQFF.

The V gene is TRBV7-9, the J gene TRBJ1-2; 9 bases line up with TRBD1. Germline V gives CDR1 SEHNR, CDR2 FQNEAQ (reference sequence). J was trimmed by 4 bases and V by 5 bases; bases with no gene match: 8. This CDR3 region has 15 residues. The CDR3 nucleotides read TGTGCCAGCAGCATTGGAGCGGGACAGGGCTATGGCTACACCTTC. It translates to CASSIGAGQGYGYTF.

The chain carries TRBV4-2 and TRBJ2-5, with TRBD1 identical over 10 bases. Germline V gene sequence: CDR1 LGHNA, CDR2 YNFKEQ. The CDR3 has 16 amino acids. V lost 8 bases and J lost 2; bases outside the gene matches: 11. CDR3 sequence (DNA): TGTGCCAGCGGGTTCGGGACAGGGGCATCACAAGAGACCCAGTACTTC. It encodes CASGFGTGASQETQYF.

The chain is built from TRBV4-1 and TRBJ2-5; no definite D call. The germline V and J ends were trimmed by 4 bases and 0 bases, with 6 bases remaining between them. Germline CDR1 and CDR2: MGHRA and YSYEKL. The CDR3 spans 13 residues. The CDR3 here is CASSLRYQETQYF. The CDR3 bases are TGCGCCAGCAGCCTTCGGTACCAAGAGACCCAGTACTTC.

The chain has TRBV28 and TRBJ1-2, with D perhaps matching TRBD1 (6 bases). The CDR3 contains 14 residues. CDR1 is MDHEN, CDR2 SYDVKM, per germline. The ends were cut back, 6 bases at V and 4 bases at J, with 15 bases in the middle. Here the CDR3 DNA reads TGTGCCAGCAGCCGAATCCCGGACAGCTATGGCTACACCTTC. This sequence encodes CASSRIPDSYGYTF.

The chain has TRBV29-1 and TRBJ2-5; 7 nucleotides line up with TRBD2. The germline CDR1 and CDR2 sequences are SQVTM and ANQGSEA. The junction had 14 bases not matched to a gene; V was cut back by 2 bases and J by 2 bases. This CDR3 is 17 amino acids long. DNA of the CDR3: TGCAGCGTTGAATTACTTTGGGAGGGTAGGGATCAAGAGACCCAGTACTTC. Translating it yields CSVELLWEGRDQETQYF.

V and J are TRBV5-1 and TRBJ2-1; tentative D call: TRBD2 (6 bases). The germline V gene encodes CDR1 SGHRS and CDR2 YFSETQ. V was pared by 2 bases and J by 4 bases, with 13 bases between. CDR3 size: 15 residues. CDR3 nucleotide sequence: TGCGCCAGCAGCTTTTCACGCGGGGAGTACAATGAGCAGTTCTTC. Protein sequence: CASSFSRGEYNEQFF.

The CDR3 DNA reads as TGTGCCAGCCGGGGACAGTCCAGATACGAGCAGTACTTC. Its protein product is CASRGQSRYEQYF. The chain links TRBV25-1 to TRBJ2-7, with TRBD1 identical over 7 bases. The CDR3 sequence is 13 residues long. V shed 8 bases and J 4 bases; nucleotides not matched to a gene: 8. CDR1 MGHDK and CDR2 SYGVNS come from the germline V gene.

This chain joins TRBV5-1 and TRBJ2-1; 9 nucleotides agree with TRBD1. Germline trimming cut 7 bases from V and 6 bases from J; bases unmatched to any gene: 8. Germline lookup yields CDR1 SGHRS and CDR2 YFSETQ. This CDR3 spans 14 amino acids. CDR3 DNA: TGCGCCAGCTGTAGGGACAGGGTGAGCAATGAGCAGTTCTTC. This encodes CASCRDRVSNEQFF.

The chain recombines TRBV7-2 with TRBJ2-1, with D uncertain. The V end lost 5 bases, the J end lost 8 bases, and 13 bases lay between the germline ends. The CDR3 is made up of 13 amino acids. The V gene's germline CDR1 is SGHTA and CDR2 FQGNSA. For the CDR3, the DNA is TGTGCCAGCAGCGTAGAGCCTCGTCATGAGCAGTTCTTC. Its translation is CASSVEPRHEQFF.

This chain connects TRBV7-9 to TRBJ1-2, with a weak D call TRBD1 (5 bases). This CDR3 has 15 amino acids. V gave up 5 bases and J gave up 8 bases, with 21 bases separating them. CDR1 SEHNR and CDR2 FQNEAQ come from the germline V gene (reference sequence). The CDR3 DNA sequence: TGTGCCAGCAGCCTCCCCCGGGACGAGGATTTAGGCTACACCTTC. This translates into CASSLPRDEDLGYTF.

The rearrangement joins TRBV5-1 to TRBJ1-1, with D possibly matching TRBD1 (5 bases). The CDR3 covers 15 residues. The germline V gene encodes CDR1 SGHRS and CDR2 YFSETQ. V was clipped by 0 bases and J by 4 bases, with 13 bases between them. CDR3 nucleotide sequence: TGCGCCAGCAGCTTGGAGGGCAGGGAGGGCACTGAAGCTTTCTTT. Residues: CASSLEGREGTEAFF.

V is TRBV6-1 and J is TRBJ1-5; perhaps TRBD1 as D (5 bases). V lost 2 bases and J lost 3, with 14 bases in between. The CDR3 contains 16 residues. CDR1 MNHNS and CDR2 SASEGT come from the germline V gene. Here the CDR3 reads CASSELRQLHNQPQHF. The CDR3 nucleotides are TGTGCCAGCAGTGAACTGAGACAGCTCCACAATCAGCCCCAGCATTTT.

The chain employs TRBV7-9 and TRBJ2-3, with TRBD1 matching over 11 bases. J lost 5 bases, V lost 5 bases, and 9 bases had no gene match. The CDR3 has 16 residues. Germline V gene data show CDR1 as SEHNR and CDR2 as FQNEAQ (reference sequence). CDR3 in amino acids: CASSVGQGASLDTQYF. CDR3 DNA sequence: TGTGCCAGCAGCGTAGGACAGGGGGCATCGTTAGATACGCAGTATTTT.